Below are 24 T cell receptor beta chains sequenced from a single sample in a study of blood T cell repertoires in COVID-19. Produced via immunoSEQ multiplex PCR; TCRdb's table is partial and in-frame only. The table has a few hundred thousand clones, 80% to 95% seen once. The sequenced sample was peripheral blood. Receptors were obtained from a woman aged 25 to 39 with COVID-19, enrolled during active disease.

This clone was detected only once. This chain uses TRBV5-4 with TRBJ2-3, with TRBD2 matching 12 bases. The junction had 6 bases not matched to a gene; V was cut back by 1 base and J by 0 bases. The CDR3 is 18 amino acids. Germline V gives CDR1 SGHNT, CDR2 YYREEE (reference sequence). The CDR3 nucleotides read TGTGCCAGCAGCTTGCTAGGTCTAGCGGGAGGGAGCACAGATACGCAGTATTTT. Amino acids: CASSLLGLAGGSTDTQYF.

This clone was picked up one time. This chain's CDR3 is CASSQERTPPYNEQFF. The CDR3 DNA reads TGCGCCAGCAGCCAAGAGCGGACTCCTCCCTACAATGAGCAGTTCTTC. The gene calls are TRBV4-3 and TRBJ2-1, with D possibly matching TRBD2 (5 bases). CDR1 LGHNA and CDR2 YSLEER come from the germline V gene. CDR3 length: 16 amino acids. V was clipped by 0 bases and J by 2 bases, with 11 bases between them.

The chain joins TRBV27 to TRBJ1-2; D is possibly TRBD1 (5 bases). Germline V lookup: CDR1 MNHEY, CDR2 SMNVEV (reference sequence). The CDR3 loop spans 14 amino acids. Trimming cost V 1 base and J 6 bases, with 12 bases left between them. The CDR3 DNA reads as TGTGCCAGCAGTTTATACCCAGGGAGGGATGGCTACACCTTC. Translated: CASSLYPGRDGYTF.

The chain combines TRBV3-1 (or the pseudogene TRBV3-2) with TRBJ2-5, with D tentatively TRBD2 (6 bases). Trimming removed 3 bases at V and 1 base at J, with 12 bases between. CDR1 is LGHDT, CDR2 YNNKEL, per germline (reference sequence). CDR3 length equals 15 residues. The CDR3 is CASSQGRRVQETQYF. The CDR3 DNA reads as TGTGCCAGCAGCCAGGGTAGGAGGGTCCAAGAGACCCAGTACTTC.

The CDR3 DNA is TGTGCCAGCAGTTTGGGGGGGACCGTACTAACTGAAGCTTTCTTT. Its protein is CASSLGGTVLTEAFF. The rearrangement joins TRBV27 to TRBJ1-1; D might be TRBD1 (5 bases). Germline-derived CDR1 and CDR2 are MNHEY and SMNVEV (reference sequence). This CDR3 spans 15 amino acids. The germline V and J ends were trimmed by 3 bases and 5 bases, with 16 bases remaining between them.

The V call is TRBV7-9, the J call TRBJ2-1; no definite D call. Germline V gene data show CDR1 as SEHNR and CDR2 as FQNEAQ (reference sequence). This CDR3 has 17 amino acids. Trimming took 1 base from V and 1 from J, leaving 14 bases between them. For the CDR3, the DNA is TGTGCCAGCAGCTTAGGTCTAGAAACGACTTCCTACAATGAGCAGTTCTTC. Protein: CASSLGLETTSYNEQFF. Complete variable domain (other parts from reference TRBV7-9 and TRBJ2-1): DTGVSQNPRHKITKRGQNVTFRCDPISEHNRLYWYRQTLGQGPEFLTYFQNEAQLEKSRLLSDRFSAERPKGSFSTLEIQRTEQGDSAMYLCASSLGLETTSYNEQFFGPGTRLTVL.

The chain employs TRBV5-5 and TRBJ2-1, with 11 bases fitting TRBD2. V was pared by 4 bases and J by 9 bases, with 9 bases of the junction left unmatched. The germline gives CDR1 SGHKS, CDR2 YYEKEE (reference sequence). This CDR3 comprises 15 residues. CDR3 nucleotide sequence: TGTGCCAGCAGCCTATATAGCGGGAGGGCCGGTGAGCAGTTCTTC. Encoded protein: CASSLYSGRAGEQFF.

The chain couples TRBV4-3 to TRBJ2-1; TRBD2 aligns across 14 bases. V gave up 0 bases and J gave up 6 bases; unmatched junction bases: 4. The CDR3 sequence is 17 residues long. CDR1 is LGHNA and CDR2 is YSLEER in the germline V gene. CDR3 loop: CASSQDWGLAGVNEQFF. The CDR3 coding sequence is TGCGCCAGCAGCCAAGATTGGGGACTAGCGGGAGTCAATGAGCAGTTCTTC.

This chain joins TRBV14 and TRBJ2-3; D might be TRBD2 (5 bases). Germline lookup yields CDR1 SGHDN and CDR2 FVKESK. The CDR3 covers 15 residues. The V and J ends lost 0 bases and 7 bases respectively, with 14 bases between them. CDR3 sequence (DNA): TGTGCCAGCAGCCAAGATTGGATGACTACCCATACGCAGTATTTT. It specifies CASSQDWMTTHTQYF.

The gene calls are TRBV2 and TRBJ2-5, with 8 bases that match TRBD2. Trimming cost V 6 bases and J 2 bases; bases outside gene matches: 5. The CDR3 runs to 14 residues. Per germline, CDR1 SNHLY and CDR2 FYNNEI. Here the CDR3 DNA reads TGTGCCAGCAGGACGGGCGGGGGGCAAGAGACCCAGTACTTC. Amino acid sequence: CASRTGGGQETQYF.

This chain joins TRBV27 and TRBJ2-3, with 9 bases aligning to TRBD1. The CDR3 is 18 residues long. CDR1 and CDR2 from the germline V gene are MNHEY and SMNVEV (reference sequence). V lost 8 bases to trimming and J lost 6 bases; unmatched junction nucleotides: 21. CDR3 region: CASPLRGTGTGSADTQYF. CDR3 sequence (DNA): TGTGCCAGCCCCTTGAGGGGAACCGGGACAGGGTCTGCGGATACGCAGTATTTT.

This clone was counted ten times or more. This chain connects TRBV9 to TRBJ2-1; 8 nucleotides line up with TRBD2. The CDR3 contains 16 residues. The junction had 6 bases not matched to a gene; V was cut back by 0 bases and J by 4 bases. The germline V gene encodes CDR1 SGDLS and CDR2 YYNGEE. CDR3 in amino acids: CASSVDSGIGYNEQFF. The DNA for the CDR3 is TGTGCCAGCAGCGTAGATAGCGGGATAGGTTACAATGAGCAGTTCTTC.

V and J are TRBV7-9 and TRBJ1-1, with 8 bases lining up with TRBD1. The CDR3 has 15 amino acids. From germline, CDR1 is SEHNR and CDR2 FQNEAQ (reference sequence). V dropped 2 bases and J dropped 4; count of bases not matched to a gene: 6. The chain's CDR3 is CASSLTGQGGTEAFF. DNA of the CDR3: TGTGCCAGCAGCTTAACTGGACAGGGCGGCACTGAAGCTTTCTTT.

The V and J genes are TRBV5-1 and TRBJ2-7; 10 bases are shared with TRBD2. Trimming took 4 bases from V and 4 from J; bases not matched to a gene: 5. The CDR3 spans 14 residues. Per germline, CDR1 SGHRS and CDR2 YFSETQ. In nucleotides, the CDR3 is TGCGCCAGCAGCGCCGGGACTAGCGCATACGAGCAGTACTTC. Amino acids: CASSAGTSAYEQYF.

The V gene is TRBV5-1, the J gene TRBJ1-1, with 9 positions matching TRBD1. The germline V gene encodes CDR1 SGHRS and CDR2 YFSETQ. The V and J ends lost 4 bases and 5 bases, in that order; junction bases with no gene match: 15. CDR3 size: 17 residues. The CDR3 loop reads CASSHGDTTGGGTEAFF. The DNA of the CDR3 is TGCGCCAGCAGCCATGGGGATACCACAGGGGGCGGAACTGAAGCTTTCTTT.

The rearrangement uses TRBV15 and TRBJ2-1, with 7 positions matching TRBD1. CDR3 length: 15 residues. In germline, CDR1 is LNHNV, CDR2 YYDKDF (reference sequence). The J segment lost 7 bases and the V segment lost 2 bases, leaving 8 bases of the junction unmatched. The CDR3 nucleotides are TGTGCCACCAGCAGACCAGACAGGGTGGGAAATGAGCAGTTCTTC. Its protein is CATSRPDRVGNEQFF.

V gene TRBV27 combines with J gene TRBJ2-7; 9 bases line up with TRBD2. V lost 5 bases and J lost 3; bases outside the gene matches: 11. The CDR3 is 16 amino acids. Germline V gives CDR1 MNHEY, CDR2 SMNVEV (reference sequence). The CDR3: CASSPLGSGSVYEQYF. Here the CDR3 DNA reads TGTGCCAGCAGTCCCCTGGGTAGCGGGAGTGTCTACGAGCAGTACTTC.

The chain has TRBV11-2 and TRBJ2-3; 9 nucleotides align to TRBD2. From germline, CDR1 is SGHAT and CDR2 FQNNGV. This CDR3 is built from 12 residues. The V gene end was trimmed by 8 bases and the J gene end by 6 bases; junction bases not matched to a gene: 3. This CDR3 reads CASRLAGDTQYF. The CDR3 DNA reads TGTGCCAGCCGCCTAGCGGGGGATACGCAGTATTTT.

The chain employs TRBV5-1 and TRBJ2-7, with 9 bases identical to TRBD1. The trim removed 7 bases at V and 2 bases at J, leaving 4 bases unmatched. From germline, CDR1 is SGHRS and CDR2 YFSETQ. The CDR3 is 13 amino acids. The CDR3 here is CASRRTGAYEQYF. CDR3 nucleotides: TGCGCCAGCCGACGGACAGGGGCCTACGAGCAGTACTTC.

The rearrangement uses TRBV2 and TRBJ2-2; TRBD2 aligns across 7 bases. CDR1 is SNHLY and CDR2 is FYNNEI in the germline V gene. This CDR3 contains 15 residues. Trimming removed 6 bases from V and 4 bases from J; junction bases left unmatched: 8. The CDR3 bases are TGTGCCAGCAGCTCCGAAGGGACTATCACCGGGGAGCTGTTTTTT. It translates to CASSSEGTITGELFF.

The V and J genes are TRBV5-6 and TRBJ2-1, with 11 bases that match TRBD1. CDR3 length: 15 residues. Germline CDR1 reads SGHDT; CDR2 reads YYEEEE. V trimming: 2 bases; J trimming: 10 bases; junction bases outside the gene matches: 8. CDR3 amino acids: CASSFVDRGRGEQFF. The CDR3 nucleotides read TGTGCCAGCAGCTTCGTGGACAGGGGGCGCGGGGAGCAGTTCTTC. Full variable domain (rest looked up from reference TRBV5-6 and TRBJ2-1): DAGVTQSPTHLIKTRGQQVTLRCSPKSGHDTVSWYQQALGQGPQFIFQYYEEEERQRGNFPDRFSGHQFPNYSSELNVNALLLGDSALYLCASSFVDRGRGEQFFGPGTRLTVL.

This sequence joins TRBV6-1 and TRBJ1-5, with 7 bases identical to TRBD1. Germline CDR1 and CDR2: MNHNS and SASEGT. V lost 0 bases, J lost 4 bases, and 3 bases stayed unmatched. The CDR3 length is 15 residues. Here the CDR3 reads CASSEAGGANQPQHF. The CDR3 DNA reads as TGTGCCAGCAGTGAAGCAGGGGGCGCAAATCAGCCCCAGCATTTT.

This clone was recorded once. The gene calls are TRBV5-5 and TRBJ1-1, with 10 bases that match TRBD1. J gave up 4 bases and V 4 bases, and 4 bases lay outside the gene matches. The germline CDR1 and CDR2 sequences are SGHKS and YYEKEE (reference sequence). The CDR3 has 14 residues. The CDR3: CASSTGTGATEAFF. The DNA of the CDR3 is TGTGCCAGCAGCACAGGGACAGGGGCCACTGAAGCTTTCTTT.

V usage is TRBV9 and J usage is TRBJ2-1; tentative D call: TRBD2 (5 bases). The germline CDR1 and CDR2 sequences are SGDLS and YYNGEE. V shed 0 bases and J shed 2 bases, with 9 bases lying between them. This CDR3 has 15 residues. The CDR3 coding sequence is TGTGCCAGCAGCGTAGAAAGCGGTCCCTACAATGAGCAGTTCTTC. This gives the protein CASSVESGPYNEQFF.